These 19 T cell receptor beta chains originate from one sample sequenced in a study of blood T cell repertoires in COVID-19. TCRdb keeps only in-frame clones here, not all; method: immunoSEQ multiplex PCR. The sample carries approximately 360,000 clones, roughly 90% recorded once. The sequenced sample was peripheral blood. These TCRs come from a man younger than 35 with active or convalescent COVID-19.

The chain carries TRBV5-1 and TRBJ2-1; 9 bases align to TRBD1. CDR3 length equals 13 residues. Trimming cost V 5 bases and J 15 bases; bases outside gene matches: 12. Germline lookup yields CDR1 SGHRS and CDR2 YFSETQ. Written as DNA, the CDR3 is TGCGCCAGCAGGCAACTGAGCGAGGACAGGGGGTTCTTC. Its protein is CASRQLSEDRGFF.

This rearrangement joins TRBV11-2 to TRBJ1-2; D is perhaps TRBD1 (6 bases). Trimming took off 5 bases at V and 3 bases at J, with 13 bases between the two ends. Germline V gives CDR1 SGHAT, CDR2 FQNNGV. The CDR3 extends over 14 amino acids. The CDR3 reads CASSTRTAHYGYTF. The CDR3 bases are TGTGCCAGCAGCACCCGGACAGCCCACTATGGCTACACCTTC.

A single count supports this clone. The chain combines TRBV7-9 with TRBJ1-2, with D possibly matching TRBD1 (5 bases). From germline, CDR1 is SEHNR and CDR2 FQNEAQ (reference sequence). V was clipped by 1 base and J by 7 bases, with 19 bases between them. The CDR3 is made up of 16 amino acids. The CDR3 here is CASSLVPGLGTTGYTF. CDR3 nucleotide sequence: TGTGCCAGCAGCTTAGTTCCGGGACTAGGAACTACTGGCTACACCTTC.

CDR3 in DNA: TGTGCCAGCAGCCCGGGTCGGCGCCAGCCCCAGCATTTT. Translated: CASSPGRRQPQHF. The chain uses TRBV6-5 and TRBJ1-5; D is unclear. V lost 6 bases and J lost 7, with 13 bases in between. From germline, CDR1 is MNHEY and CDR2 SVGAGI. The CDR3 runs 13 residues.

The rearrangement joins TRBV7-2 to TRBJ2-3; 10 nucleotides agree with TRBD2. The V gene's germline CDR1 is SGHTA and CDR2 FQGNSA. The CDR3 consists of 15 residues. The V segment lost 5 bases and the J segment 5 bases; nucleotides outside the gene matches: 7. The CDR3 reads CASSTPSGGGDTQYF. The CDR3 region has the DNA TGTGCCAGCAGCACACCTAGCGGGGGTGGAGATACGCAGTATTTT.

The V gene is TRBV7-8, the J gene TRBJ2-7, with D possibly TRBD1 on 6 matching bases. The CDR3 is 14 residues long. Trimming stripped 1 base from V and 2 bases from J, with 9 bases between. Germline V CDR1 and CDR2: SGHVS, FQNEAQ. The CDR3 spells CASSLVRGAYEQYF. Written as DNA, the CDR3 is TGTGCCAGCAGCTTAGTCAGGGGCGCCTACGAGCAGTACTTC.

J is TRBJ2-5 and V is TRBV15; no firm D call. The CDR3 covers 15 residues. Germline CDR1 is LNHNV and CDR2 is YYDKDF (reference sequence). The ends were cut back, 4 bases at V and 1 base at J, with 13 bases in the middle. The CDR3 is CATSTRLVRQETQYF. The CDR3 DNA follows: TGTGCCACCAGCACCCGATTAGTCCGCCAAGAGACCCAGTACTTC.

The chain combines TRBV25-1 with TRBJ2-1, with D uncertain. CDR3 length: 13 residues. V was clipped by 11 bases and J by 2 bases, with 13 bases between them. The germline CDR1 and CDR2 sequences are MGHDK and SYGVNS. The CDR3 nucleotides are TGTGCCGTCTCTGGCGAGGCCTACAATGAGCAGTTCTTC. Amino acid sequence: CAVSGEAYNEQFF.

The rearrangement uses TRBV28 and TRBJ2-2, with 9 bases fitting TRBD1. The V and J ends lost 7 bases and 6 bases, in that order; junction bases with no gene match: 15. Per the germline V gene, CDR1 is MDHEN and CDR2 is SYDVKM. The CDR3 sequence is 17 residues long. The DNA of the CDR3 is TGTGCCAGCATTTCTTTCGATCCGGGACAGGGTCCCGGGGAGCTGTTTTTT. It codes for CASISFDPGQGPGELFF.

This clone has just one count. Sequence at one end of the junction differs from germline and may be a read error. The J gene is TRBJ2-6, the V gene TRBV4-3, with TRBD1 as a possible D gene (5 bases). Germline lookup yields CDR1 LGHNA and CDR2 YSLEER. The CDR3 contains 18 residues. Here the CDR3 reads CASSQAGVQSSGANVLTF. As DNA, the CDR3 is TGCGCCAGCAGCCAAGCTGGAGTTCAAAGCTCTGGGGCCAACGTGCTGACTTTC.

There are a few counts of this clone. The CDR3 region is CASTSDGTLYNSPLHF. CDR3 sequence (DNA): TGTGCCAGTACCTCAGATGGGACACTCTATAATTCACCCCTCCACTTT. The chain couples TRBV19 to TRBJ1-6, with D maybe TRBD1 (6 bases). This CDR3 is built from 16 residues. Trimming pared 7 bases from V and 3 bases from J, leaving 16 bases between. Germline V gene data show CDR1 as LNHDA and CDR2 as SQIVND (reference sequence). The full variable domain, in which reference TRBV19 and TRBJ1-6 provide the parts outside the CDR3, is DGGITQSPKYLFRKEGQNVTLSCEQNLNHDAMYWYRQDPGQGLRLIYYSQIVNDFQKGDIAEGYSVSREKKESFPLTVTSAQKNPTAFYLCASTSDGTLYNSPLHFGNGTRLTVT.

This clone has a handful of counts. V usage is TRBV6-5 and J usage is TRBJ1-4; D is unclear. The germline gives CDR1 MNHEY, CDR2 SVGAGI. This CDR3 region has 14 residues. V lost 6 bases and J lost 10, with 18 bases in between. CDR3 loop: CASSPGYSAVKLFF. As DNA, the CDR3 is TGTGCCAGCAGCCCGGGTTATTCGGCTGTAAAACTGTTTTTT.

This chain connects TRBV28 to TRBJ2-5; 8 bases map to TRBD1. Trimming cost V 4 bases and J 5 bases; bases outside gene matches: 15. The CDR3 consists of 17 residues. Per the germline V gene, CDR1 is MDHEN and CDR2 is SYDVKM. The CDR3 DNA reads as TGTGCCAGCAGTTCTGCAACAGGGGGTAGATTGTTGGAGACCCAGTACTTC. This translates into CASSSATGGRLLETQYF. The full variable domain, its missing parts supplied by reference TRBV28 and TRBJ2-5, is DVKVTQSSRYLVKRTGEKVFLECVQDMDHENMFWYRQDPGLGLRLIYFSYDVKMKEKGDIPEGYSVSREKKERFSLILESASTNQTSMYLCASSSATGGRLLETQYFGPGTRLLVL.

The CDR3 region is CASINRGTNTGELFF. The CDR3 nucleotides read TGTGCCAGCATTAACAGGGGAACTAACACCGGGGAGCTGTTTTTT. The chain has TRBV2 and TRBJ2-2; TRBD1 agrees at 7 bases. Per germline, CDR1 SNHLY and CDR2 FYNNEI. J lost 2 bases, V lost 7 bases, and 7 bases had no gene match. The CDR3 consists of 15 residues. Looking up the rest from reference TRBV2 and TRBJ2-2 gives the full variable domain: EPEVTQTPSHQVTQMGQEVILRCVPISNHLYFYWYRQILGQKVEFLVSFYNNEISEKSEIFDDQFSVERPDGSNFTLKIRSTKLEDSAMYFCASINRGTNTGELFFGEGSRLTVL.

The chain couples TRBV5-1 to TRBJ1-5; D is uncertain. Between the trimmed V and J ends, which lost 4 bases and 0 bases, there was a span of 20 bases. The CDR3 covers 18 residues. The germline V gene has CDR1 SGHRS and CDR2 YFSETQ. The DNA for the CDR3 is TGCGCCAGCAGCGTCGCCGGGGAAAAGGATTTTAGCAATCAGCCCCAGCATTTT. The encoded protein is CASSVAGEKDFSNQPQHF.

The rearrangement links TRBV12-5 to TRBJ2-1, with D uncertain. Germline-derived CDR1 and CDR2 are LGHNT and FRNRAP. Trimming pared 3 bases from V and 6 bases from J, leaving 9 bases between. The CDR3 extends over 13 amino acids. The CDR3 DNA sequence: TGTGCTAGTGGTTTTGAGAGCACCAATGAGCAGTTCTTC. Residues: CASGFESTNEQFF.

The CDR3 reads CASSPTGDYEQYF. DNA of the CDR3: TGTGCCAGCAGCCCGACAGGCGACTACGAGCAGTACTTC. J is TRBJ2-7 and V is TRBV6-6, with D perhaps TRBD1 (6 bases). The CDR3 extends over 13 amino acids. Trimming cost V 6 bases and J 3 bases, with 12 bases left between them. Looked up from germline, CDR1 is MNHNY and CDR2 is SVGAGI (reference sequence).

Only one count was recorded for this clone. J is TRBJ1-6 and V is TRBV7-2; 7 nucleotides agree with TRBD1. This CDR3 has 17 amino acids. Germline assignment: CDR1 SGHTA and CDR2 FQGNSA. Losses at the gene ends were 5 bases for V and 5 bases for J; bases not matched to a gene: 12. The CDR3 DNA follows: TGTGCCAGCAGCGGGGCTGGGGTGACAGGGAATAATTCACCCCTCCACTTT. It specifies CASSGAGVTGNNSPLHF.

CDR3 residues: CASSRLLVNEQFF. CDR3 coding DNA: TGTGCCAGCTCCCGGTTGCTCGTCAATGAGCAGTTCTTC. The V and J genes are TRBV6-5 and TRBJ2-1; D unresolved. The V gene's germline CDR1 is MNHEY and CDR2 SVGAGI. V lost 8 bases and J lost 6, with 14 bases in between. The CDR3 has 13 amino acids.